The 10 T cell receptor beta chains in this list originate from one sample, sequenced in a study of T cells in Graves' hyperthyroidism and ophthalmopathy. What was amplified from RNA transcripts were TCR beta CDR3 regions. TCR CDR3 regions were first amplified by RT-PCR with HTBI primers. TCRdb reprocessed the multiplex PCR reads with MiXCR, giving one entry per CDR3 protein. The sample consists of hundreds of thousands of distinct CDR3 sequences, around 16% of them appearing once. Material: blood. The receptors were gathered from a woman between 18 and 29 years old with Graves' hyperthyroidism.

This clonotype was seen many times. The chain is built from TRBV7-8 and TRBJ1-1; no firm D call. This CDR3 region has 14 residues. Trimming took off 4 bases at V and 1 base at J, with 10 bases between the two ends. Germline V gene sequence: CDR1 SGHVS, CDR2 FQNEAQ. The CDR3 region is CASSSGLGNTEAFF. The CDR3, as DNA: TGTGCCAGCAGCTCCGGATTAGGGAACACTGAAGCTTTCTTT.

About this clonotype: A much larger clone sits a single nucleotide away, making a read error possible. This sequence joins TRBV20-1 and TRBJ2-6; D gene uncertain. The CDR3 runs to 18 residues. Germline values: CDR1 DFQATT, CDR2 SNEGSKA (reference sequence). Written as DNA, the CDR3 is TGCAGTGCTAGAGATGGAGCACTGGCCTACTCTGGGACCAACGTCCTGACTTTC. Its protein product is CSARDGALAYSGTNVLTF.

This clonotype was observed at least ten times. V and J are TRBV12-3 or TRBV12-4 and TRBJ1-5; D is unresolved. Trimming pared 6 bases from V and 0 bases from J, leaving 9 bases between. This CDR3 has 14 residues. In nucleotides, the CDR3 is TGTGCCAGCAGCCGAAGCCTTAGCAATCAGCCCCAGCATTTT. Amino acids: CASSRSLSNQPQHF.

This clonotype was found a few times. The rearrangement uses TRBV10-2 and TRBJ2-3; perhaps TRBD2 as D (6 bases). CDR3 size: 15 residues. Germline V gene lookup returns CDR1 WSHSY and CDR2 SAAADI. V lost 5 bases and J lost 0, with 12 bases in between. CDR3 sequence (DNA): TGCGCCAGCAGTTCCGGGGGACGAAGCACAGATACGCAGTATTTT. Encoded protein: CASSSGGRSTDTQYF.

This clonotype came up many times. V usage is TRBV14 and J usage is TRBJ1-1; D ambiguous. The CDR3 runs 14 residues. V was cut by 1 base and J by 5 bases, with 11 bases left in between. Germline V gene lookup returns CDR1 SGHDN and CDR2 FVKESK. In nucleotides, the CDR3 is TGTGCCAGCAGCCAAGCAGGCCCGTGGACTGAAGCTTTCTTT. Its protein is CASSQAGPWTEAFF.

The chain joins TRBV7-9 to TRBJ2-2; 8 nucleotides match TRBD1. The CDR3 runs to 15 residues. Germline V gene lookup returns CDR1 SEHNR and CDR2 FQNEAQ (reference sequence). The trim removed 2 bases at V and 5 bases at J, leaving 4 bases unmatched. The CDR3 spells CASSLLRGQTGELFF. DNA of the CDR3: TGTGCCAGCAGCTTACTCAGGGGGCAGACCGGGGAGCTGTTTTTT.

The chain employs TRBV7-9 and TRBJ2-7, with 10 nucleotides matching TRBD2. This CDR3 is 15 amino acids long. Per the germline V gene, CDR1 is SEHNR and CDR2 is FQNEAQ (reference sequence). J lost 2 bases, V lost 5 bases, and 6 bases had no gene match. CDR3 in amino acids: CASSRALAGAYEQYF. The CDR3 DNA reads TGTGCCAGCAGCCGCGCCCTAGCGGGAGCCTACGAGCAGTACTTC.

The genes are TRBV10-3 and TRBJ2-7, with D maybe TRBD1 (6 bases). Germline CDR1 reads ENHRY; CDR2 reads SYGVKD. V lost 3 bases to trimming and J lost 2 bases, with 14 bases between them. The CDR3 length is 15 residues. CDR3 bases: TGTGCCATCAGTGAAGGTCAGGGGAGAGCCTACGAGCAGTACTTC. It codes for CAISEGQGRAYEQYF.

The table lists this clonotype with many counts. The V call is TRBV12-3 or TRBV12-4, the J call TRBJ2-7; 12 bases are shared with TRBD2. J gave up 3 bases and V 6 bases, and 3 bases lay outside the gene matches. The CDR3 is 14 residues long. The CDR3 region is CASRATSGGYEQYF. As DNA, the CDR3 is TGTGCCAGCAGGGCGACTAGCGGGGGCTACGAGCAGTACTTC.

The J gene is TRBJ2-3, the V gene TRBV10-2, with TRBD2 matching 9 bases. V shed 5 bases, J shed 14 bases, and the junction held 14 bases outside the gene matches. The CDR3 totals 14 residues. Germline CDR1 is WSHSY and CDR2 is SAAADI. In nucleotides, the CDR3 is TGCGCCAGCAGTTCCGGGACTAGCCTGTCGTGGGGGTATTTT. Its protein is CASSSGTSLSWGYF.